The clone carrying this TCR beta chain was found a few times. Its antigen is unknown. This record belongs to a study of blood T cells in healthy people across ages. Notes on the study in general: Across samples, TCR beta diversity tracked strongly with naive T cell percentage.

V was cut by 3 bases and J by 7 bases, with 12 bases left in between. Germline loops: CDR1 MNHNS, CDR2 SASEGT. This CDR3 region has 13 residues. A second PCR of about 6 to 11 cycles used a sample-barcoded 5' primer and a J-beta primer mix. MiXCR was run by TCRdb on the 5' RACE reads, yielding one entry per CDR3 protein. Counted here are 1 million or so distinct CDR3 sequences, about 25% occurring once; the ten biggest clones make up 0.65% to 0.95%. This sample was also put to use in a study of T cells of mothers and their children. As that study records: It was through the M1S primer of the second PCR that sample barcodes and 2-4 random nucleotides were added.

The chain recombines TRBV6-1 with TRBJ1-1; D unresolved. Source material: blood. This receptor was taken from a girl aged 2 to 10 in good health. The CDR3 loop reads CASSERVENEAFF. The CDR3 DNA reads TGTGCCAGCAGTGAGAGGGTTGAGAATGAAGCTTTCTTT.